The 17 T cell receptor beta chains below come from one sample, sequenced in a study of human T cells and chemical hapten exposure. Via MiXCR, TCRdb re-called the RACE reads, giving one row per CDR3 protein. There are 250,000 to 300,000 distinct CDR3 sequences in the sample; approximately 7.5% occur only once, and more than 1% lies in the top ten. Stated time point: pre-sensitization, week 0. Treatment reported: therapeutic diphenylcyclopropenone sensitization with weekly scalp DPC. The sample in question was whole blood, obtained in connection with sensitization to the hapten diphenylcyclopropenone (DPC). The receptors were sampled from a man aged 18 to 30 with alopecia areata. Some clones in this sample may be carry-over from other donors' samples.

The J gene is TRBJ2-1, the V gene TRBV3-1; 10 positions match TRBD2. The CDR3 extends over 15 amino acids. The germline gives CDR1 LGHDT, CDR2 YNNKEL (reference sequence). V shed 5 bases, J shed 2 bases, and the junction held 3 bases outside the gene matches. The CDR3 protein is CASSFLAGAYNEQFF. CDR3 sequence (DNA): TGTGCCAGCAGCTTTCTAGCGGGGGCCTACAATGAGCAGTTCTTC.

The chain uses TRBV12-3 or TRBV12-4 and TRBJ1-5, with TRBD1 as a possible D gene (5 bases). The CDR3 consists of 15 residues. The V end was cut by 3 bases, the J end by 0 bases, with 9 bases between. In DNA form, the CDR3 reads TGTGCCAGCAGTTTGGGACGGCGTAGCAATCAGCCCCAGCATTTT. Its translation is CASSLGRRSNQPQHF.

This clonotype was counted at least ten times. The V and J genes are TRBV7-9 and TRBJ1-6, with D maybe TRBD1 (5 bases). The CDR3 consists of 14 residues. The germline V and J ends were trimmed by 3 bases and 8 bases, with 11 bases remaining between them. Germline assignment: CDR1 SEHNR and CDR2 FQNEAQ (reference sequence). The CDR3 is CASSLVRVDSPLHF. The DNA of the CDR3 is TGTGCCAGCAGCTTGGTCAGGGTTGATTCACCCCTCCACTTT.

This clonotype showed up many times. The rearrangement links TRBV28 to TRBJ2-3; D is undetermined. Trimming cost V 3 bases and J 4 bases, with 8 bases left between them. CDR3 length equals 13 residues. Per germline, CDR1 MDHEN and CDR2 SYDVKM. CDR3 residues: CASSFPGPDTQYF. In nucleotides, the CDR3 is TGTGCCAGCAGTTTCCCCGGACCAGATACGCAGTATTTT.

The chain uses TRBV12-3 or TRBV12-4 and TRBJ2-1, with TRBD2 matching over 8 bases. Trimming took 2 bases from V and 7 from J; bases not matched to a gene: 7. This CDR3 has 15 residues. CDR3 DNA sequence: TGTGCCAGCAGTTTAAGGCGCGGGGGGCCAAATGAGCAGTTCTTC. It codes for CASSLRRGGPNEQFF.

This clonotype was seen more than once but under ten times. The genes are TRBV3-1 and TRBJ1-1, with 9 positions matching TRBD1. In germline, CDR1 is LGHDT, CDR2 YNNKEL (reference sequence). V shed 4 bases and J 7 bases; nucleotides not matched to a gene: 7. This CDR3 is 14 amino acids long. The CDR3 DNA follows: TGTGCCAGCAGCCGGCGGGGACAGGGAGGTGAAGCTTTCTTT. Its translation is CASSRRGQGGEAFF.

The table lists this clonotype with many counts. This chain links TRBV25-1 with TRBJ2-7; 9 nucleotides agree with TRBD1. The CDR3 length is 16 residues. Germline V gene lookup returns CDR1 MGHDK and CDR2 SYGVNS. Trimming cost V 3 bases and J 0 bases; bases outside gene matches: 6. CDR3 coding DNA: TGTGCCAGCAGTGATGCACAGGGGGCTGCCTCCTACGAGCAGTACGTC. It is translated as CASSDAQGAASYEQYV.

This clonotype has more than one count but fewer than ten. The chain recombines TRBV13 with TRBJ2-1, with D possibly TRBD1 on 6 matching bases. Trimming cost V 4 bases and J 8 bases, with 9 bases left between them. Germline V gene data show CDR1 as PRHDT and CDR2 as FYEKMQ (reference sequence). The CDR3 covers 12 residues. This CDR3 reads CASSSRTDEQFF. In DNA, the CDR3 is TGTGCCAGCAGCTCCCGGACAGATGAGCAGTTCTTC. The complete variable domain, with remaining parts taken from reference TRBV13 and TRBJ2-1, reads AAGVIQSPRHLIKEKRETATLKCYPIPRHDTVYWYQQGPGQDPQFLISFYEKMQSDKGSIPDRFSAQQFSDYHSELNMSSLELGDSALYFCASSSRTDEQFFGPGTRLTVL.

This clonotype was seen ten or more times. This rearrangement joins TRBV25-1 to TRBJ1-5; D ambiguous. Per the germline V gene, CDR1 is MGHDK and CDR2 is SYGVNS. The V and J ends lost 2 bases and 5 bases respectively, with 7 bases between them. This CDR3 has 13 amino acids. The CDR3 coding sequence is TGTGCCAGCAGTGAACGTTGGGATCAGCCCCAGCATTTT. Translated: CASSERWDQPQHF.

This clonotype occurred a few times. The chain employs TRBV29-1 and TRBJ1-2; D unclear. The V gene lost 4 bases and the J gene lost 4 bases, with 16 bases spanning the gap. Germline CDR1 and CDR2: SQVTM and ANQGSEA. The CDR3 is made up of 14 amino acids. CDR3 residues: CSVGENGQGYGYTF. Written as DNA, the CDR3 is TGCAGCGTTGGGGAAAACGGGCAAGGCTATGGCTACACCTTC. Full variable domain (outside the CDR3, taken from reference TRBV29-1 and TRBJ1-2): SAVISQKPSRDICQRGTSLTIQCQVDSQVTMMFWYRQQPGQSLTLIATANQGSEATYESGFVIDKFPISRPNLTFSTLTVSNMSPEDSSIYLCSVGENGQGYGYTFGSGTRLTVV.

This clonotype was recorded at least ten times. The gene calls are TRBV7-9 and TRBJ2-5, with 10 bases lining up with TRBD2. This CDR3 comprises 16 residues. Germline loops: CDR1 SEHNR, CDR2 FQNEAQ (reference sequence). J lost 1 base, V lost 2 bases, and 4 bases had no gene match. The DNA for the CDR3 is TGTGCCAGCAGCTTACAACTAGCGGGGATCCAAGAGACCCAGTACTTC. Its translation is CASSLQLAGIQETQYF.

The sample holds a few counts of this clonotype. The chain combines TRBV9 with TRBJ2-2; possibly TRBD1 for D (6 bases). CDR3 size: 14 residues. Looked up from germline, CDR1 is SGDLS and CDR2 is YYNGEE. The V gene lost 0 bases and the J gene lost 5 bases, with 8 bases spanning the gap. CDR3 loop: CASSVVGATGELFF. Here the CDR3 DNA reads TGTGCCAGCAGCGTAGTGGGGGCGACCGGGGAGCTGTTTTTT.

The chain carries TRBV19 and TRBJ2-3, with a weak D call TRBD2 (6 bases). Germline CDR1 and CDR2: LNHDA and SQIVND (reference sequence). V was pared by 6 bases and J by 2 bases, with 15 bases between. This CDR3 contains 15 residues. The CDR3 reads CASRTLEGNTDTQYF. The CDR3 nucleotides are TGTGCCAGTAGGACCCTGGAGGGCAACACAGATACGCAGTATTTT.

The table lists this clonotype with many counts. This CDR3 reads CASSSSNRGSHNQPQHF. For the CDR3, the DNA is TGTGCCAGCAGTTCTAGCAACAGGGGAAGTCACAATCAGCCCCAGCATTTT. The V and J genes are TRBV6-5 and TRBJ1-5, with 7 positions matching TRBD1. Germline-derived CDR1 and CDR2 are MNHEY and SVGAGI. The CDR3 extends over 17 amino acids. Trimming at V came to 4 bases and at J to 3 bases, leaving 12 bases not matched to a gene.

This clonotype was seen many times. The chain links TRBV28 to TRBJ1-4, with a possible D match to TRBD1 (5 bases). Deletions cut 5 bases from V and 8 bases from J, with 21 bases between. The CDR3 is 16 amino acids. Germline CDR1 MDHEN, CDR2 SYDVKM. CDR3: CASSPQPGKGREKLFF. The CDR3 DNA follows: TGTGCCAGCAGTCCCCAACCGGGGAAGGGACGCGAAAAACTGTTTTTT.

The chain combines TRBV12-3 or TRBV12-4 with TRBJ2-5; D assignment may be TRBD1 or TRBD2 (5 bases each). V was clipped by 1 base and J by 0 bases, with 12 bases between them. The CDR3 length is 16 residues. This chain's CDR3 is CASSLGGTANQETQYF. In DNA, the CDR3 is TGTGCCAGCAGTTTAGGGGGGACGGCCAACCAAGAGACCCAGTACTTC.

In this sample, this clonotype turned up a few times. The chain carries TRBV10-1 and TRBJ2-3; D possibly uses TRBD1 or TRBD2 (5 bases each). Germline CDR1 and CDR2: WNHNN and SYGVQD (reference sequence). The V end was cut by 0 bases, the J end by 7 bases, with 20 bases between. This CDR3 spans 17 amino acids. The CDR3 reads CASSESSRGRGRYTQYF. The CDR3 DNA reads TGCGCCAGCAGTGAGTCGTCGAGGGGCCGTGGCCGATATACGCAGTATTTT.